These 9 T cell receptor beta chains were sequenced from one sample in a study of blood T cell repertoires in COVID-19. The table came from immunoSEQ multiplex PCR; TCRdb's copy has only in-frame clones and leaves some out. This table has around 150,000 clones, around 80% appearing once. The source material was peripheral blood. The receptors here all came from a man between 60 and 75 years old with acute or convalescent COVID-19.

The V call is TRBV3-1 (or the pseudogene TRBV3-2), the J call TRBJ2-3; D may be TRBD2 (6 bases). Germline V gene data show CDR1 as LGHDT and CDR2 as YNNKEL (reference sequence). Trimming cost V 10 bases and J 2 bases, with 13 bases left between them. The CDR3 length is 13 residues. The CDR3: CATALASTDTQYF. The CDR3 nucleotides read TGTGCCACTGCACTAGCATCCACAGATACGCAGTATTTT.

The chain links TRBV19 to TRBJ2-4, with TRBD1 matching 8 bases. With V trimmed by 5 bases and J by 0 bases, 9 bases remained unmatched. Germline V gene sequence: CDR1 LNHDA, CDR2 SQIVND (reference sequence). There are 17 residues in the CDR3. In nucleotides, the CDR3 is TGTGCCAGTAGTCCAGGACAGGGCAGACTAGCCAAAAACATTCAGTACTTC. This sequence encodes CASSPGQGRLAKNIQYF.

The genes are TRBV3-1 (or the pseudogene TRBV3-2) and TRBJ2-3; 9 nucleotides align to TRBD2. With V trimmed by 3 bases and J by 0 bases, 13 bases remained unmatched. Germline CDR1 LGHDT, CDR2 YNNKEL (reference sequence). CDR3 length: 19 residues. CDR3 DNA: TGTGCCAGCAGCCACGCGACTAGCGGCTACCGTCCCAGCACAGATACGCAGTATTTT. Encoded protein: CASSHATSGYRPSTDTQYF.

The chain recombines TRBV19 with TRBJ1-2, with D perhaps matching TRBD1 (5 bases). Germline V lookup: CDR1 LNHDA, CDR2 SQIVND (reference sequence). The CDR3 contains 17 residues. The germline V and J ends were trimmed by 3 bases and 3 bases, with 20 bases remaining between them. The chain's CDR3 is CASSMFPGESEDYGYTF. The CDR3 DNA follows: TGTGCCAGTAGTATGTTTCCGGGGGAAAGCGAGGACTATGGCTACACCTTC.

The chain has TRBV6-5 and TRBJ2-3; 8 positions agree with TRBD2. The V gene end was trimmed by 0 bases and the J gene end by 6 bases; junction bases not matched to a gene: 5. This CDR3 has 15 residues. Germline V gene lookup returns CDR1 MNHEY and CDR2 SVGAGI. The CDR3 spells CASSYSGSGTDTQYF. The CDR3, as DNA: TGTGCCAGCAGTTACTCGGGTAGCGGGACCGATACGCAGTATTTT.

The chain is built from TRBV30 and TRBJ2-3, with 8 bases lining up with TRBD2. The germline V gene encodes CDR1 GTSNPN and CDR2 SVGIG (reference sequence). V was pared by 4 bases and J by 3 bases, with 6 bases of the junction left unmatched. This CDR3 is built from 14 residues. This CDR3 is CAWKAGGGTDTQYF. DNA for the CDR3: TGTGCCTGGAAGGCGGGAGGTGGGACAGATACGCAGTATTTT.

The chain carries TRBV5-1 and TRBJ2-1; D remains unclear. CDR3 size: 13 residues. The germline V and J ends were trimmed by 0 bases and 7 bases, with 8 bases remaining between them. Germline V CDR1 and CDR2: SGHRS, YFSETQ. CDR3 amino acids: CASSLEAENEQFF. Here the CDR3 DNA reads TGCGCCAGCAGCTTGGAGGCGGAGAATGAGCAGTTCTTC.

This clone was seen only a few times. The chain has TRBV2 and TRBJ2-2; TRBD2 is a possible D gene (6 bases). Trimming took 3 bases from V and 1 from J, leaving 9 bases between them. The CDR3 is 15 amino acids. The germline CDR1 and CDR2 sequences are SNHLY and FYNNEI. The DNA of the CDR3 is TGTGCCAGCAGTGACGGGCGGGGGAACACCGGGGAGCTGTTTTTT. Translating gives CASSDGRGNTGELFF.

The chain couples TRBV27 to TRBJ2-7; TRBD2 matches 8 bases. The length of the CDR3 is 15 residues. The ends lost 6 bases at V and 5 bases at J; junction bases unmatched: 12. CDR1 is MNHEY and CDR2 is SMNVEV in the germline V gene (reference sequence). The CDR3 DNA reads as TGTGCCAGCAGCTATAGCGGGACTCCCGCCCACGAGCAGTACTTC. Its protein is CASSYSGTPAHEQYF.